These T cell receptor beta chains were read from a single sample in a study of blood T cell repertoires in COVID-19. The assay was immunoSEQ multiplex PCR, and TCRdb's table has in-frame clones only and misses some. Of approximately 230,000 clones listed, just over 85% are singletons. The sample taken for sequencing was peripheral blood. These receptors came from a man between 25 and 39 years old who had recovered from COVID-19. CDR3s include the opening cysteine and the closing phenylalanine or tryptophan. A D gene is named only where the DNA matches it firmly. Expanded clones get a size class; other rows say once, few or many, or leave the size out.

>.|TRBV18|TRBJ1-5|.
TGTGCCAGCTCACCAGCCACTGGTAGCAATCAGCCCCAGCATTTT
CASSPATGSNQPQHF
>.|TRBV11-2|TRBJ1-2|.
TGTGCCAGCAGCATCAGTCCGGGGGGAGCTAACTATGGCTACACCTTC
CASSISPGGANYGYTF
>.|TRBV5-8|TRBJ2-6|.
TGTGCCAGCAGCTTGGCGGCCGGGACACCGAATCACTCTGGGGCCAACGTCCTGACTTTC
CASSLAAGTPNHSGANVLTF
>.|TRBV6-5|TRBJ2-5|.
TGTGCCAGCAGGGCCGGGATTCAAGAGACCCAGTACTTC
CASRAGIQETQYF
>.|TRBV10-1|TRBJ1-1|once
TGCGCCAGCAGTGACGGGGGAGGAGTAGGCACTGAAGCTTTCTTT
CASSDGGGVGTEAFF
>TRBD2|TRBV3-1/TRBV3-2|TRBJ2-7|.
TGTGCCAGCAGCCCCACCGGGCGGATCTCGGGGGGTAACTCCTACGAGCAGTACTTC
CASSPTGRISGGNSYEQYF
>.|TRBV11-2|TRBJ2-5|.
TGTGCCAGCAGCTCTTACCGGGGTCCTAATGGGGAGACCCAGTACTTC
CASSSYRGPNGETQYF
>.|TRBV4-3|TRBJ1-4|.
TGCGCCAGCAGCCAAGAGGCCCTCAGAGGAAAACTGTTTTTT
CASSQEALRGKLFF
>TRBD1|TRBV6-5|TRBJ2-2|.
TGTGCCAGCTCCGACAGGGGGGACACCGGGGAGCTGTTTTTT
CASSDRGDTGELFF
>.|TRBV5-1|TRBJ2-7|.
TGCGCCAGCAGCCCGGGAGGCAGGGGGCTCGAGCAGTACTTC
CASSPGGRGLEQYF